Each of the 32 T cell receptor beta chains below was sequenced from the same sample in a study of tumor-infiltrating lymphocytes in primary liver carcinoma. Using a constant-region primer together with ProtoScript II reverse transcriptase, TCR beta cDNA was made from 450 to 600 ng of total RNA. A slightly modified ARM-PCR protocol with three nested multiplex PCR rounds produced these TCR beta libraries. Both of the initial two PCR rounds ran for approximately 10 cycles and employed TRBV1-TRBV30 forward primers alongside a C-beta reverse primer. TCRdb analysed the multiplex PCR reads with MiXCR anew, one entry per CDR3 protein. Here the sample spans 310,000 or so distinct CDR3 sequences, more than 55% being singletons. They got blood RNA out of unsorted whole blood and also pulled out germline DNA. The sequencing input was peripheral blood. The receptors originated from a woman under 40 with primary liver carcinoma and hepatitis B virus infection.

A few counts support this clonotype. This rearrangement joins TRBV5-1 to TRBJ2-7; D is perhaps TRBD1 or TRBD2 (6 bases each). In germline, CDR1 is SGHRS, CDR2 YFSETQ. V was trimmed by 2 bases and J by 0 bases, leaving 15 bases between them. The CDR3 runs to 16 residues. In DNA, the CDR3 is TGCGCCAGCAGCTTCGGGGGCAGACTTGGCTCCTACGAGCAGTACTTC. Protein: CASSFGGRLGSYEQYF.

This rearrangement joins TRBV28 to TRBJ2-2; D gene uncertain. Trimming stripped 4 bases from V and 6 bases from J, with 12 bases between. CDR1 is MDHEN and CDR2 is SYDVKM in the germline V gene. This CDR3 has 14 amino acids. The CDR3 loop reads CASSSSALAGELFF. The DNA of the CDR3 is TGTGCCAGCAGTTCATCTGCACTGGCCGGGGAGCTGTTTTTT.

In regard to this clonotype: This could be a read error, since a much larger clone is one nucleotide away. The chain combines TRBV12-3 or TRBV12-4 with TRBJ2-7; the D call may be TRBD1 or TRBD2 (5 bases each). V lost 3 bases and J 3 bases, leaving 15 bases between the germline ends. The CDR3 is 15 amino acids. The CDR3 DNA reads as TGTGCCAGCAGTTTGAGGGGAGTAGGCCTCTACGAGCAGTACTTC. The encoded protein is CASSLRGVGLYEQYF.

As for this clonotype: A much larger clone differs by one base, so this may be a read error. The CDR3 region has the DNA TGTGCCAACAGAACCACGGCTTACAATGAGCAGTTCTTC. It specifies CANRTTAYNEQFF. The rearrangement links TRBV6-1 to TRBJ2-1; D ambiguous. Germline CDR1 is MNHNS and CDR2 is SASEGT. CDR3 length: 13 amino acids. Trimming stripped 10 bases from V and 4 bases from J, with 14 bases between.

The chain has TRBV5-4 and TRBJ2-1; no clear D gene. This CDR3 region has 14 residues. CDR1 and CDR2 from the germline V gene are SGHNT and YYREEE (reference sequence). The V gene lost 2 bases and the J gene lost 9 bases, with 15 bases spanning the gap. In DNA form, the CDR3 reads TGTGCCAGCAGCTTAACGGCGAAGCCGACTGAGCAGTTCTTC. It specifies CASSLTAKPTEQFF.

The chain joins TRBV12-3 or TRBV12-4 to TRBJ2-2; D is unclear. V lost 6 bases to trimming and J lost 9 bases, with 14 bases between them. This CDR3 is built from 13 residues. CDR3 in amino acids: CASSTLWAWELFF. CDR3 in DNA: TGTGCCAGCAGCACTCTTTGGGCCTGGGAGCTGTTTTTT.

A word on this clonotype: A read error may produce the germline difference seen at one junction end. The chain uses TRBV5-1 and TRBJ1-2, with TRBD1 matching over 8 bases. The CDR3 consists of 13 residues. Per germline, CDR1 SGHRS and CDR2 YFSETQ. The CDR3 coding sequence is TGCGCCAGCAGCGCGGACAGGGACTATGGCTACGCCTTC. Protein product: CASSADRDYGYAF.

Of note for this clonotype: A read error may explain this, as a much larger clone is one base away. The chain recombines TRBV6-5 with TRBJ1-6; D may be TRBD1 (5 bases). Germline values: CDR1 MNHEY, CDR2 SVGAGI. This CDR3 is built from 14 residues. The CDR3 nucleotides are TGTACCAGCAGTTACGGGGGAGGTTATTCACCCCTCCACTTT. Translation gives CTSSYGGGYSPLHF.

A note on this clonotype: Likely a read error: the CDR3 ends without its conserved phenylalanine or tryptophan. Here the CDR3 reads CAGKRGSGAEQYS. CDR3 nucleotide sequence: TGTGCCGGCAAAAGGGGTAGTGGGGCTGAGCAGTACTCC. This sequence joins TRBV11-2 and TRBJ2-7, with D possibly TRBD1 on 5 matching bases. Germline V gives CDR1 SGHAT, CDR2 FQNNGV. The CDR3 covers 13 residues. V shed 11 bases and J shed 7 bases, with 21 bases lying between them.

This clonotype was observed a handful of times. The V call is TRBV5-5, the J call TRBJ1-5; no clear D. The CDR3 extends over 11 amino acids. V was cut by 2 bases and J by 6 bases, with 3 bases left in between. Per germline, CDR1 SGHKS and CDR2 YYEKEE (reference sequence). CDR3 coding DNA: TGTGCCAGCAGCTTTACTCAGCCCCAGCATTTT. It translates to CASSFTQPQHF.

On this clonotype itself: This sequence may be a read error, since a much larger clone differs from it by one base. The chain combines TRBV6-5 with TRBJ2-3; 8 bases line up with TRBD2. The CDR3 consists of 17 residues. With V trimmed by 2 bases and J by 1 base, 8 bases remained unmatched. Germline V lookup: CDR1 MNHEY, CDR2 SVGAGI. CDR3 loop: CASSYTLSGSGTDTQYF. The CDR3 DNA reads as TGTGCCAGCAGTTACACCCTCAGCGGGAGCGGCACAGATACGCAGTATTTT.

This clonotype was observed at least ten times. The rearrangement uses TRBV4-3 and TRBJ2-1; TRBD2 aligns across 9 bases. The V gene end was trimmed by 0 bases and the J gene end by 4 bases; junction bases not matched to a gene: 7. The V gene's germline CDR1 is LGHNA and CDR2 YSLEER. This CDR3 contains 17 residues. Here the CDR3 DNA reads TGCGCCAGCAGCCAAGAGGTCCCTAGCGGGACTTACAATGAGCAGTTCTTC. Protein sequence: CASSQEVPSGTYNEQFF.

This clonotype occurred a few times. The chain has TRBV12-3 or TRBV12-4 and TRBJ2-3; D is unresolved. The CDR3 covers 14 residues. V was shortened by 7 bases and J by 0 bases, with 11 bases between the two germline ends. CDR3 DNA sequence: TGTGCCAGCATGCTGGACGGAAGCACAGATACGCAGTATTTT. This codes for CASMLDGSTDTQYF.

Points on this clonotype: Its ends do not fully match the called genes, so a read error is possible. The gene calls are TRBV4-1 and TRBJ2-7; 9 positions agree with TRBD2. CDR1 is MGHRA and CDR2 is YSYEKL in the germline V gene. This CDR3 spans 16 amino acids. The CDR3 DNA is TGCGCCAGCAGCCAAGATTGTACTAGCGGGTGGGACGAACAGTACTTC. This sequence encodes CASSQDCTSGWDEQYF.

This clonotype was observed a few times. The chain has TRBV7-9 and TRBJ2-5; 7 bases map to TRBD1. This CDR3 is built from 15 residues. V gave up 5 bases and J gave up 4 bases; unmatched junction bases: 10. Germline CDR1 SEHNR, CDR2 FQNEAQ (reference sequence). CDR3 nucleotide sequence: TGTGCCAGCAGCATATCGACAGGGCTCCGAGAGACCCAGTACTTC. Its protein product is CASSISTGLRETQYF.

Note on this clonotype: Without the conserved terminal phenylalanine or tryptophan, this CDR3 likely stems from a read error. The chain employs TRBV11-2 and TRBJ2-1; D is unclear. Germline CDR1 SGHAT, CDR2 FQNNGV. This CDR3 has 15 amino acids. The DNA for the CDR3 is TGTGCCAACAGCTTGTTGGAGCGAGCTAACAATAAGCAGTTCTAC. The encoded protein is CANSLLERANNKQFY.

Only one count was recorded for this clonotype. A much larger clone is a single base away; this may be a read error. CDR3 residues: CSVRRETQYF. Here the CDR3 DNA reads TGCAGCGTTAGAAGGGAGACCCAGTACTTC. The rearrangement joins TRBV29-1 to TRBJ2-5; D remains ambiguous. The V end lost 5 bases, the J end lost 5 bases, and 6 bases lay between the germline ends. The CDR3 is made up of 10 amino acids. CDR1 and CDR2 from the germline V gene are SQVTM and ANQGSEA.

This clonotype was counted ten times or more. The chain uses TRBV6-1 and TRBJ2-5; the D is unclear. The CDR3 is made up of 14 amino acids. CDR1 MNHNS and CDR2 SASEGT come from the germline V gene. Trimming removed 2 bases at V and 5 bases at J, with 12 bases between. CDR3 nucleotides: TGTGCCAGCAGTGAACCCCGGGTATGGGAGACCCAGTACTTC. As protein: CASSEPRVWETQYF.

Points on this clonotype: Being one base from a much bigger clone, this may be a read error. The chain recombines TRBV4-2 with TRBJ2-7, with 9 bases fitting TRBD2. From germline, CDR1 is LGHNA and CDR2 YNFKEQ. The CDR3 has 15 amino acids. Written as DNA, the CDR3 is TGTGCCAGCAGCCAAGGCGGCGCGGGAGGGGACGATCAGTACTTC. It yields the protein CASSQGGAGGDDQYF.

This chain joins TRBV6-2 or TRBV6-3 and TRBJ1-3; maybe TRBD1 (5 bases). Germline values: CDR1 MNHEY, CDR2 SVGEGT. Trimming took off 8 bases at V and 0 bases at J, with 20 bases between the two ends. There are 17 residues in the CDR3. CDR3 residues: CASGNLPGRTSGNTIYF. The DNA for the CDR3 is TGTGCCAGCGGAAACCTACCAGGGAGAACCTCTGGAAACACCATATATTTT.

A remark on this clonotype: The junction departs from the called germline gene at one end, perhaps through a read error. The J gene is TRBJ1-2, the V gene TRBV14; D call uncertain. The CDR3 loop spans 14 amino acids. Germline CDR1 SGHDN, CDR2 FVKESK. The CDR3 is CTSSQWGFNYGYTF. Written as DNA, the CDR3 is TGTACCAGCAGCCAATGGGGTTTTAATTATGGCTACACCTTC.

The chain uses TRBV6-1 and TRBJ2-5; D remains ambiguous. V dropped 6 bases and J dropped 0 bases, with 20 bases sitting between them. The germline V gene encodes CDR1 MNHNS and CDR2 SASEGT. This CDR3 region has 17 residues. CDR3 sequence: CASRKRRAFLYQETQYF. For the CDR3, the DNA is TGTGCCAGCAGGAAAAGGAGAGCGTTTCTGTACCAAGAGACCCAGTACTTC.

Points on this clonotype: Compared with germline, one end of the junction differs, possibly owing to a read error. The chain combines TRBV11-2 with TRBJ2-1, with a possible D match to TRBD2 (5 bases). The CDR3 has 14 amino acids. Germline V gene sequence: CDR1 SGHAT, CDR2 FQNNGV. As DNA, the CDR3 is TGTGCCTGCAGCTTAGGGTGGGAGAATGTTGAGCAGTTCTTC. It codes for CACSLGWENVEQFF.

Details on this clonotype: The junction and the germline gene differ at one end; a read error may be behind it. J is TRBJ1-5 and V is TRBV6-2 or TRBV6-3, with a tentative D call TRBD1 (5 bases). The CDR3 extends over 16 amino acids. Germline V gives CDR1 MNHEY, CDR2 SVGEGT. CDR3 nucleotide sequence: TGTGCTAGCAGTCCGGGGAAAGGCAACAGGAATCAGCCCCAGCATTTT. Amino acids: CASSPGKGNRNQPQHF.

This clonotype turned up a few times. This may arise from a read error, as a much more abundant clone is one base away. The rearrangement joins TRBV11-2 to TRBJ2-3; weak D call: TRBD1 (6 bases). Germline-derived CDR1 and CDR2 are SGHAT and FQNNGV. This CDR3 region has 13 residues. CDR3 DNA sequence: TGTGCCAGCAGCTCAAACAGGGCAGATACGCACTATTTT. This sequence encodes CASSSNRADTHYF.

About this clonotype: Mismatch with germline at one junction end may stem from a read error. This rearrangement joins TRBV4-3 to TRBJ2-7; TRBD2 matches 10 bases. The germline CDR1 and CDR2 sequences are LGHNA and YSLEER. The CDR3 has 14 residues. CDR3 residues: CASSPTSGSCEQYF. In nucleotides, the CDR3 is TGCGCCAGCAGCCCGACTAGCGGGTCCTGCGAGCAGTACTTC.

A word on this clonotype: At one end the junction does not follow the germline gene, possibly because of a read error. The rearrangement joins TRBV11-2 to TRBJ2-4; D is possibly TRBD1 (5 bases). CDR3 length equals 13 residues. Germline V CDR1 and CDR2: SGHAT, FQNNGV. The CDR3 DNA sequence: TGTGCCGGCAGCTCAAATCAGGGTAACATTCAGTACTTC. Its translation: CAGSSNQGNIQYF.

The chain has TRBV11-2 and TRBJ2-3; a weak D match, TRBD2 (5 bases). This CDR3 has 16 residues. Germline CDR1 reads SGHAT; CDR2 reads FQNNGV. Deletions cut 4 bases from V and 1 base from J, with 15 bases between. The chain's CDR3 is CASSSRLASGTDTQYF. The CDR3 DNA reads TGTGCCAGCAGCTCTCGGCTAGCAAGTGGCACAGATACGCAGTATTTT.

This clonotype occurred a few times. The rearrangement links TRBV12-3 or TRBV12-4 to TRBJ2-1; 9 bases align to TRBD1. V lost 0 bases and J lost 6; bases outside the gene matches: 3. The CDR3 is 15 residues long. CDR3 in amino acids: CASSLAGTGLNEQFF. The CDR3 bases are TGTGCCAGCAGTTTAGCCGGGACAGGGCTCAATGAGCAGTTCTTC.

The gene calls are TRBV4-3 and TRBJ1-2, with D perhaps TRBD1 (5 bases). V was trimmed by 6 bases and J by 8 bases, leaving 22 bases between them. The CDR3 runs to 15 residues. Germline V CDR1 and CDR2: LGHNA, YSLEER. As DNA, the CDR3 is TGCGCCAGCAGTCCAGTCACCCAGGGAACTCAAGGCTACACCTTC. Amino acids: CASSPVTQGTQGYTF.

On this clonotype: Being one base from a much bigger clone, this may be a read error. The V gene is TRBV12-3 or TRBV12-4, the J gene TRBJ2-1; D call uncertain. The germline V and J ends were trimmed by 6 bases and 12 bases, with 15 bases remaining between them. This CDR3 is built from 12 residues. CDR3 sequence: CASSPSWDGQFF. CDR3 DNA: TGTGCCAGCAGCCCAAGCTGGGATGGGCAGTTCTTC.

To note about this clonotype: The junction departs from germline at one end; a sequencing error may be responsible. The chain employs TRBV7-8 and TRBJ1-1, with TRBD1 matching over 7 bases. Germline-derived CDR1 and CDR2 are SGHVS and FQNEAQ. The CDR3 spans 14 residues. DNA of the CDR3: TGTGCCAACAGCCCCGGGACAGCAAACACTGAAGCTTTCTTT. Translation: CANSPGTANTEAFF.